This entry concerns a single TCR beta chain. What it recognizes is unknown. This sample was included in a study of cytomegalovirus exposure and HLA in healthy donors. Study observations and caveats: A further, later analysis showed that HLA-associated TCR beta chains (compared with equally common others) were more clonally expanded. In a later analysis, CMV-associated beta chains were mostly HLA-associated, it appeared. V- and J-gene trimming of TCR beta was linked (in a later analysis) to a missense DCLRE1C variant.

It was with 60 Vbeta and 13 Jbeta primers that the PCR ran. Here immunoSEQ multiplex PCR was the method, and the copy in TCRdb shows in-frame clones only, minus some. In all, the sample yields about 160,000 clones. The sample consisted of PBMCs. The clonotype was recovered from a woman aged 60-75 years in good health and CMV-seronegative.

CDR3 residues: CASSQGGTGYQETQYF. CDR3 nucleotides: TGTGCCAGCAGCCAAGGGGGCACAGGGTACCAAGAGACCCAGTACTTC. This chain links TRBV4-2 with TRBJ2-5, with a tentative D call TRBD1 (6 bases). Germline assignment: CDR1 LGHNA and CDR2 YNFKEQ. Trimming pared 1 base from V and 0 bases from J, leaving 12 bases between. The length of the CDR3 is 16 residues.